The subject of this entry is one T cell receptor beta chain. What it recognizes is unknown. These data belong to a study of T cell responses to AZD1222 COVID-19 vaccine. The study, taken as a whole, reports: After two AZD1222 doses, spike-specific TCR breadth and depth rose versus day 0. Across the whole spike, CD4 TCRs peaked at regions 160-218 and 743-854. Of spike-specific TCRs, nearly half reportedly target regions left unmutated in variants.

Profiling relied on immunoSEQ multiplex PCR, and the TCRdb table lists in-frame clones only, not all of them. This sample has some 80,000 clones, with approximately 88% found just once. Germline loops: CDR1 GTSNPN, CDR2 SVGIG (reference sequence). The CDR3 sequence is 13 residues long. V was pared by 8 bases and J by 9 bases, with 9 bases of the junction left unmatched. The source is an adult who received the MenACWY meningococcal vaccine as a control. V usage is TRBV30 and J usage is TRBJ1-6; TRBD1 agrees at 8 bases. The sequenced sample was peripheral blood, obtained 28 days after the second dose of the MenACWY control vaccine. This CDR3 is CAGMTGVSSPLHF. CDR3 DNA: TGTGCCGGGATGACAGGGGTGAGTTCACCCCTCCACTTT.